This is a list of T cell receptor beta chains from one sample in a study of shared clonotypes between healthy human individuals. TCRdb's table, derived via immunoSEQ multiplex PCR, lists solely in-frame clones and lacks some. The repertoire holds roughly 2.2 million clones, with 85% to 95% as singletons. Sequencing used naive CD4+ T cells from PBMCs. Receptor source: a man in his late teens or twenties in good health. Some clones in this sample may be carry-over from other donors' samples. Both conserved end residues are part of each CDR3. A D gene is named only where the DNA matches it firmly. For some rows the clone size is stated as once, few or many, or as a class when expanded; others skip it.

CASSVGGGPSLQFF,TGTGCCAGCAGCGTAGGGGGCGGGCCCTCCCTGCAGTTCTTC,NA,NA,TRBV9,TRBJ2-1
CASSHDFPYNEQFF,TGTGCCAGCAGCCACGACTTCCCCTACAATGAGCAGTTCTTC,NA,NA,TRBV6-5,TRBJ2-1
CASPAGSSGTDTQYF,TGTGCCAGCCCGGCGGGTAGCTCGGGCACAGATACGCAGTATTTT,NA,NA,TRBV7-9,TRBJ2-3
CATSRATGYQETQYF,TGTGCCACCAGCAGAGCCACAGGTTACCAAGAGACCCAGTACTTC,NA,NA,TRBV15,TRBJ2-5
CASSQGLAPETQYF,TGCGCCAGCAGCCAAGGACTAGCTCCAGAGACCCAGTACTTC,NA,TRBD2,TRBV4-1,TRBJ2-5
CASSAGQGSHTNTEAFF,TGTGCCAGCAGTGCCGGACAGGGATCCCACACGAACACTGAAGCTTTCTTT,NA,TRBD1,TRBV6-1,TRBJ1-1
CASSLYGNNQPQHF,TGTGCCAGCAGTTTATACGGGAACAATCAGCCCCAGCATTTT,NA,NA,TRBV28,TRBJ1-5
CASSVVSGSAYNEQFF,TGTGCCAGCAGCGTAGTAAGCGGTTCGGCCTACAATGAGCAGTTCTTC,once,NA,TRBV9,TRBJ2-1
CASSYPEETQYF,TGTGCCAGCAGTTACCCTGAAGAGACCCAGTACTTC,NA,NA,TRBV6-6,TRBJ2-5
CASSDRTPRLFF,TGTGCCAGCAGTGACCGGACACCGCGACTGTTTTTT,NA,NA,TRBV2,TRBJ1-4
CASSPRQGYNEQFF,TGTGCCAGCAGTCCTAGACAGGGATACAATGAGCAGTTCTTC,NA,TRBD1,TRBV28,TRBJ2-1
CASRHPGQGSADTQYF,TGTGCCAGCAGGCATCCGGGACAGGGGTCTGCAGATACGCAGTATTTT,once,TRBD1,TRBV2,TRBJ2-3
CASSSTGTHSSYEQYF,TGTGCCAGCAGTTCGACAGGAACCCATAGCTCCTACGAGCAGTACTTC,NA,NA,TRBV28,TRBJ2-7
CALIRLAPLGQFF,TGTGCCTTGATCCGACTAGCGCCCTTGGGGCAGTTCTTC,NA,TRBD2,TRBV30,TRBJ2-1
CSVDPGGTGELFF,TGCAGCGTTGACCCAGGCGGCACCGGGGAGCTGTTTTTT,NA,NA,TRBV29-1,TRBJ2-2
CASSAVLFEKLFF,TGTGCCAGCAGCGCGGTGCTCTTTGAAAAACTGTTTTTT,NA,NA,TRBV5-5,TRBJ1-4
CASSQAPTQETQYF,TGCGCCAGCAGCCAGGCCCCTACACAAGAGACCCAGTACTTC,NA,NA,TRBV4-1,TRBJ2-5
CASSVGRRETQYF,TGTGCCAGCAGCGTAGGGCGGCGGGAGACCCAGTACTTC,NA,NA,TRBV9,TRBJ2-5
CASSIGGLETQYF,TGTGCCAGTAGTATAGGGGGGCTGGAGACCCAGTACTTC,NA,NA,TRBV19,TRBJ2-5
CAWSVGTGNTIYF,TGTGCCTGGAGTGTTGGAACTGGAAACACCATATATTTT,NA,NA,TRBV30,TRBJ1-3
CASRVLAWEQYF,TGTGCAAGTCGTGTCCTAGCGTGGGAGCAGTACTTC,NA,NA,TRBV12-2,TRBJ2-7
CAIPTSGRDNEQFF,TGTGCCATACCGACTAGCGGGAGGGACAATGAGCAGTTCTTC,once,NA,TRBV12-1,TRBJ2-1